A selection of T cell receptor beta chains follows, all from one sample in a study of blood T cell repertoires in COVID-19. Assay used: immunoSEQ multiplex PCR; TCRdb lists only in-frame clones, some missing. The table records about 190,000 clones, about four fifths of them present only once. Material: PBMCs or T cells enriched from blood (not recorded which). All receptors derive from a woman aged 25 to 39 who had recovered from COVID-19. Each CDR3 is given with its conserved first and last residue. The D gene is left open where the match is weak. Where a row states a size, it is once, few, many or the class of an expanded clone; other rows omit it.

j_gene,v_gene,d_gene,abundance,CDR3aa
TRBJ1-6,TRBV5-1,.,.,CASSLGELLGSPLHF
TRBJ2-2,TRBV11-3,TRBD2,.,CASSSGGGTGELFF
TRBJ2-3,TRBV21-1,.,.,CARRGACTDTQYF
TRBJ2-3,TRBV7-5,.,.,CARRPRQGALTDTQYF
TRBJ2-3,TRBV2,TRBD2,once,CASGAGGPTDTQYF
TRBJ1-5,TRBV11-1,.,many,CASSLGTGRNQPQHF
TRBJ2-3,TRBV4-1,.,.,CASKDAAREGDTQYF
TRBJ1-6,TRBV9,.,.,CASSNGGFDSPLHF
TRBJ2-7,TRBV2,.,.,CASSLDSGSYEQYF
TRBJ1-1,TRBV19,TRBD1,.,CASRTTGIMPRNTEAFF
TRBJ1-5,TRBV6-5,.,.,CASSLRGLAGGPQHF
TRBJ2-1,TRBV4-2,.,.,CASSQANDNEQFF
TRBJ1-1,TRBV5-6,.,.,CASSLLDSMNTEAFF
TRBJ1-5,TRBV6-2/TRBV6-3,.,.,CASSSGQGPYSNQPQHF
TRBJ1-2,TRBV5-4,.,.,CASSLGQAGGYGYTF
TRBJ1-2,TRBV5-5,.,few,CASSLETVSYTF
TRBJ1-1,TRBV2,.,.,CASSLRQPGVGTEAFF
TRBJ2-1,TRBV2,TRBD2,.,CASRAGGSSYNEQFF
TRBJ1-1,TRBV28,TRBD1,.,CASRGTGRMNTEAFF
TRBJ1-1,TRBV5-4,TRBD1,.,CASSRWQGADTEAFF
TRBJ1-3,TRBV18,.,.,CASSPPQGLFGNTIYF
TRBJ1-5,TRBV11-2,.,.,CASSPLGTQRHQPQHF
TRBJ1-1,TRBV3-1/TRBV3-2,TRBD1,.,CASSQRQGLGDTEAFF
TRBJ2-1,TRBV3-1/TRBV3-2,TRBD2,.,CASSQVTLAGSSYNEQFF
TRBJ1-5,TRBV2,.,.,CASSDRGGWDNQPQHF
TRBJ1-5,TRBV4-1,.,.,CASSQDLGRGFDNQPQHF
TRBJ1-1,TRBV30,.,few,CAWVRETEAFF
TRBJ2-5,TRBV28,TRBD2,few,CASSLGLAGGRETQYF
TRBJ1-2,TRBV30,.,.,CAWRSMDGYTF
TRBJ1-5,TRBV2,.,.,CASSGIQGILRQPQHF
TRBJ2-1,TRBV4-2,.,.,CASSQVPAGNEQFF
TRBJ1-3,TRBV5-4,.,.,CASSLGGVASGNTIYF
TRBJ2-1,TRBV15,TRBD2,.,CATSREAGLAGVEQFF
TRBJ2-5,TRBV9,TRBD2,.,CASSVVPSGGKETQYF